The T cell receptor beta chain under discussion was sequenced for a study of synovial regulatory T cells in juvenile arthritis. In regard to this clone: As yet, its antigen is unknown.

Only in-frame clones appear in the TCRdb table, and some are missing; sequencing was by immunoSEQ multiplex PCR. The specimen's table records more than 7,500 clones. Notes on the study in general: Synovial Tregs shared more CDR3 sequences with iaTregs than other blood Tregs. iaTreg TCR repertoires were largely private across patients and partially overlapped synovial Teff and blood CPL.

Patients had median age about 11 years, range roughly 2.2-22.9. CDR1 and CDR2 (germline): KGHSH, LQKENI. The CDR3 sequence is 14 residues long. No DNA was logged. The chain has TRBV18 and TRBJ1-3; the D call of TRBD1 rests on TCRdb alone, since no DNA is present to check it. Sequenced sample: Treg cells from blood. Subset specified: remaining (HLA-DR-negative) circulating blood Treg cells. The clonotype was recovered from a donor younger than 35 with juvenile idiopathic arthritis. CDR3 loop: CASSSGVSGNTIYF.